This T cell receptor beta chain was identified during a study of T cell responses to AZD1222 COVID-19 vaccine listed by TCRdb under 2021. Background for the entire study: TCR sequencing covered roughly 230 trial participants: 200 to 210 given two doses of AZD1222 and approximately 25 given two doses of MenACWY control vaccine. Trial participants were enrolled by age into subgroups of 18-55, 56-69 and 70-plus years, and 148, 28 and 57 TCR-sequenced participants, respectively, were included in these subgroups.

Overall results and qualifications from the work: Nearly half of unique spike-specific TCRs reportedly recognized epitopes outside regions mutated in the B.1.351 and B.1.1.7 variants. The 56-69-year group was small, and its depth increase did not reach significance, likely because of low power. Most participants were white British and females outnumbered males, and the authors suggested that clonal diversity may have been underestimated. Only five or six AZD1222 recipients were SARS-CoV-2 seropositive at baseline, limiting conclusions about previously exposed vaccinees. CD4 TCRs associated with the vaccine covered the entire spike protein, and the dominant responses were in regions 160-218 and 743-854. No day 14 peak-response samples were available, so repertoires were characterized only after the peak T cell response. A significant rise in spike-specific TCR breadth and depth was observed after two AZD1222 doses relative to day 0 and relative to MenACWY recipients.

Inclusive of the bounding cysteine and phenylalanine, the CDR3 is 12 residues long. Of the read, only the CDR3 DNA is kept; its 36 bases are in frame from base 1. CDR1 DFQATT and CDR2 SNEGSKA were looked up in the germline V gene (reference sequence). Deletion took 3 bases off V and 11 bases off J, with a span of 16 bases between the germline ends. Turning to this clone: What antigen it recognizes has not been identified. Per-base quality was not reported, and no clone a single base away is much larger than it.

The CDR3 regions of human TCRbeta chains were subjected to immunosequencing. The source study handled its data this way. Repertoire TCRs were checked for matches against a reference library of SARS-CoV-2-specific TCRs that had been generated using the MIRA antigen-specificity platform. Breadth meant the fraction of unique TCRs that were SARS-CoV-2-associated, whereas depth meant the fraction of total T cells that were SARS-CoV-2-associated. Using the MIRA data, every spike-specific TCR was mapped to the spike region that the TCR reacted to and assigned to either a CD4 or a CD8 class. Log10-transformed breadth and depth values were compared by one-way ANOVA with Sidak's multiple comparisons tests. What TCRdb holds here is the immuneACCESS table cut down to in-frame rearrangements. Part of the clones is not present; checked against another copy, under half of the missing clones reflect an unresolved V gene, and the others are unexplained. For V, J and clone size, that table is used; D and trimming come from the DNA. For this sample there are 120,000 to 150,000 clones; 75% to 95% appear just once. 2.5% to 3% of the sample comes from the top ten.

Interpreted using the paper, the time point label stands for: baseline before first vaccination. What this sample's treatment or condition label stands for: meningococcal conjugate vaccine given as trial control. Vaccinee samples came from UK trials COV001 and COV002, including a single-blind randomized controlled phase 2/3 trial of AZD1222 (ChAdOx1 nCoV-19) in healthy adults. For TCRbeta chain sequencing, PBMC samples from trial participants were taken at day 0 and at day 28 after the second dose. The sequence was obtained from an adult in good health. The chain uses TRBV20-1 and TRBJ1-1, with TRBD1 perhaps the D gene, on 6 matching bases. Sequenced here: peripheral blood, sampled on day 0 of MenACWY control vaccination. The CDR3 reads as follows: CSASRGGERAFF. Read as DNA, the sequence is TGCAGTGCTAGTAGAGGGGGTGAAAGGGCTTTCTTT.